The clone carrying this T cell receptor beta chain showed up just once. Sequence at one end of the junction differs from germline and may be a read error. The CDR3 has 17 residues. This sample was taken from a study of blood T cells in healthy people across ages. With a J-beta primer mix and a sample-barcoded 5' primer, a second PCR ran about 6 to 11 cycles. TCRdb fed the 5' RACE reads into MiXCR, producing one record per CDR3 protein. The table includes 540,000 or so distinct CDR3 sequences, 24% detected once. The data also belong to a second study, concerning T cells of mothers and their children. That work adds: Barcodes for each sample and 2-4 random nucleotides were added by the M1S primer used in the second PCR.

J is TRBJ2-3 and V is TRBV12-3 or TRBV12-4; 8 bases match TRBD2. The clonotype was recovered from a boy aged 5-17 years in good health. The material sequenced was blood. CDR3 region: CASSLVYRGGKTDAQYF. The CDR3 nucleotides read TGTGCCAGCAGTCTAGTGTACCGGGGGGGCAAGACAGATGCGCAGTATTTT.